The 20 T cell receptor beta chains reported below all come from one sample, sequenced in a study of OX40 agonist ivuxolimab in advanced cancers. Some clones are missing from TCRdb's copy, which holds only in-frame ones; the method was immunoSEQ multiplex PCR. The sample includes fewer than 35,000 clones, approximately 80% seen only once; the top ten take around 21%. The source was CD4+ or CD8+ T cells sorted from blood, collected in a trial of the OX40 agonist ivuxolimab. The receptors were gathered from an adult with an advanced solid tumor such as melanoma, head and neck, liver or kidney cancer.

The chain links TRBV5-1 to TRBJ2-1; 8 nucleotides agree with TRBD1. This CDR3 is built from 16 residues. The germline V gene has CDR1 SGHRS and CDR2 YFSETQ. Trimming cost V 0 bases and J 7 bases; bases outside gene matches: 9. The CDR3 sequence is CASSLAGQGAGNEQFF. In DNA, the CDR3 is TGCGCCAGCAGCTTGGCCGGGCAGGGGGCAGGAAATGAGCAGTTCTTC.

Regarding this clone: One junction end does not reproduce the germline sequence, and a read error may be involved. The J gene is TRBJ2-2, the V gene TRBV7-7, with 10 bases identical to TRBD2. Looked up from germline, CDR1 is SSHAT and CDR2 is FNYEAQ (reference sequence). This CDR3 has 15 residues. The CDR3 loop reads CASSPSGGAPGELFF. CDR3 coding DNA: TGTGCTAGCAGCCCAAGCGGGGGGGCCCCCGGGGAGCTGTTTTTT. The variable domain in full, with the rest retrieved from reference TRBV7-7 and TRBJ2-2, is GAGVSQSPRYKVTKRGQDVTLRCDPISSHATLYWYQQALGQGPEFLTYFNYEAQPDKSGLPSDRFSAERPEGSISTLTIQRTEQRDSAMYRCASSPSGGAPGELFFGEGSRLTVL.

The chain couples TRBV5-4 to TRBJ1-2; unclear D gene. Germline lookup yields CDR1 SGHNT and CDR2 YYREEE (reference sequence). Trimming took off 6 bases at V and 8 bases at J, with 14 bases between the two ends. CDR3 size: 12 residues. CDR3 DNA sequence: TGTGCCAGCAACTCCTACGCTGGGGGCTACACCTTC. Translating gives CASNSYAGGYTF.

V is TRBV5-1 and J is TRBJ1-2; D is perhaps TRBD1 (5 bases). Trimming removed 4 bases from V and 0 bases from J, with 10 bases in between. The CDR3 has 14 amino acids. The germline CDR1 and CDR2 sequences are SGHRS and YFSETQ. CDR3 in amino acids: CASSPETANYGYTF. Written as DNA, the CDR3 is TGCGCCAGCAGCCCGGAGACAGCTAACTATGGCTACACCTTC. Combining the CDR3 with reference TRBV5-1 and TRBJ1-2 gives the whole variable domain KAGVTQTPRYLIKTRGQQVTLSCSPISGHRSVSWYQQTPGQGLQFLFEYFSETQRNKGNFPGRFSGRQFSNSRSEMNVSTLELGDSALYLCASSPETANYGYTFGSGTRLTVV.

This chain links TRBV5-1 with TRBJ2-5; a weak D match, TRBD1 (6 bases). The V gene lost 1 base and the J gene lost 5 bases, with 21 bases spanning the gap. The CDR3 runs to 17 residues. Germline loops: CDR1 SGHRS, CDR2 YFSETQ. The CDR3 DNA is TGCGCCAGCAGCTTGACCGCCCCGACAGGATCCGGGGAGACCCAGTACTTC. Protein: CASSLTAPTGSGETQYF.

The sample holds a few counts of this clone. The J gene is TRBJ2-3, the V gene TRBV4-1; weak D call: TRBD2 (5 bases). Germline assignment: CDR1 MGHRA and CDR2 YSYEKL. The V gene lost 0 bases and the J gene lost 5 bases, with 15 bases spanning the gap. This CDR3 contains 16 residues. CDR3 amino acids: CASSQDGISDIDTQYF. In nucleotides, the CDR3 is TGCGCCAGCAGCCAAGACGGGATTAGCGATATAGATACGCAGTATTTT.

This clone turned up a few times. The chain links TRBV2 to TRBJ1-4; D unresolved. CDR3 size: 12 residues. Trimming took off 6 bases at V and 8 bases at J, with 10 bases between the two ends. Germline CDR1 and CDR2: SNHLY and FYNNEI. The CDR3 loop is CASSWLREKLFF. As DNA, the CDR3 is TGTGCCAGCAGCTGGCTCCGCGAAAAACTGTTTTTT.

The V call is TRBV4-2, the J call TRBJ1-2; D not certain. The V end lost 0 bases, the J end lost 3 bases, and 8 bases lay between the germline ends. Germline V gene lookup returns CDR1 LGHNA and CDR2 YNFKEQ. The CDR3 spans 14 residues. DNA of the CDR3: TGTGCCAGCAGCCAAGATTCGGTGGACTATGGCTACACCTTC. The encoded protein is CASSQDSVDYGYTF.

The CDR3 DNA reads TGCGCCAGCAGTGGGCTAGCGGGGGGCCATTCTTACAATGAGCAGTTCTTC. This translates into CASSGLAGGHSYNEQFF. V and J are TRBV10-2 and TRBJ2-1; TRBD2 aligns across 11 bases. Germline values: CDR1 WSHSY, CDR2 SAAADI. The CDR3 is 17 amino acids. V gave up 4 bases and J gave up 4 bases; unmatched junction bases: 9.

This clone appeared a few times. The chain recombines TRBV11-2 with TRBJ2-1, with 11 bases matching TRBD2. V lost 3 bases and J lost 0; bases outside the gene matches: 7. Germline V lookup: CDR1 SGHAT, CDR2 FQNNGV. The CDR3 covers 18 residues. CDR3 nucleotides: TGTGCCAGCAGCTTCTCGGATAGCGGGGGGGCCTCCTACAATGAGCAGTTCTTC. It codes for CASSFSDSGGASYNEQFF.

The chain is built from TRBV5-5 and TRBJ2-4; no definite D call. CDR1 and CDR2 from the germline V gene are SGHKS and YYEKEE (reference sequence). The CDR3 totals 16 residues. V was shortened by 0 bases and J by 1 base, with 11 bases between the two germline ends. CDR3: CASSLAASGAKNIQYF. For the CDR3, the DNA is TGTGCCAGCAGCTTGGCCGCAAGTGGGGCCAAAAACATTCAGTACTTC.

The rearrangement uses TRBV29-1 and TRBJ1-1; D ambiguous. Germline lookup yields CDR1 SQVTM and CDR2 ANQGSEA. The CDR3 spans 10 residues. The germline V and J ends were trimmed by 4 bases and 6 bases, with 6 bases remaining between them. The DNA of the CDR3 is TGCAGCGTTGTTGGGGCTGAAGCTTTCTTT. Translating gives CSVVGAEAFF.

The chain carries TRBV2 and TRBJ2-7; D might be TRBD1 (5 bases). The CDR3 is 14 amino acids. Germline assignment: CDR1 SNHLY and CDR2 FYNNEI. Trimming took 3 bases from V and 1 from J, leaving 10 bases between them. Written as DNA, the CDR3 is TGTGCCAGCAGTGATCAAAGGGGATCCTACGAGCAGTACTTC. This codes for CASSDQRGSYEQYF.

The J gene is TRBJ1-6, the V gene TRBV2; 8 nucleotides match TRBD1. The CDR3 has 15 residues. V shed 7 bases, J shed 2 bases, and the junction held 4 bases outside the gene matches. Per the germline V gene, CDR1 is SNHLY and CDR2 is FYNNEI. The CDR3 nucleotides read TGTGCCAGCATCAGGACAGGGACCTATAATTCACCCCTCCACTTT. It is translated as CASIRTGTYNSPLHF.

The chain uses TRBV25-1 and TRBJ1-1; the D gene is possibly TRBD1 (6 bases). Germline values: CDR1 MGHDK, CDR2 SYGVNS. The CDR3 is 18 amino acids. V shed 1 base and J shed 0 bases, with 18 bases lying between them. DNA for the CDR3: TGTGCCAGCAGTGAATTACCCCCCCCCGGGGGCCTGAACACTGAAGCTTTCTTT. This gives the protein CASSELPPPGGLNTEAFF.

By sample share, this clone is medium-sized (0.01 to 0.1%). This CDR3 is CASSPLGRGGSSYNEQFF. The CDR3 region has the DNA TGTGCCAGCTCACCTTTAGGCAGAGGGGGAAGCTCCTACAATGAGCAGTTCTTC. The chain recombines TRBV18 with TRBJ2-1; tentative D call: TRBD1 (6 bases). In germline, CDR1 is KGHSH, CDR2 LQKENI. The V and J ends lost 3 bases and 0 bases respectively, with 18 bases between them. The CDR3 covers 18 residues.

The chain recombines TRBV5-6 with TRBJ1-3, with 7 bases fitting TRBD1. This CDR3 comprises 16 residues. V was pared by 1 base and J by 4 bases, with 8 bases of the junction left unmatched. CDR1 is SGHDT and CDR2 is YYEEEE in the germline V gene. The CDR3 region is CASSLPSGTVGNTIYF. The CDR3 DNA reads TGTGCCAGCAGCTTGCCTTCCGGGACAGTAGGAAACACCATATATTTT.

In its sample, this clone was seen once. This rearrangement joins TRBV6-6 to TRBJ2-7, with D uncertain. This CDR3 has 13 amino acids. Germline V gives CDR1 MNHNY, CDR2 SVGAGI (reference sequence). Trimming took off 0 bases at V and 3 bases at J, with 6 bases between the two ends. The CDR3 DNA sequence: TGTGCCAGCAGTTACTCAGGCAGCTACGAGCAGTACTTC. Encoded protein: CASSYSGSYEQYF.

This clone was counted only a few times. This rearrangement joins TRBV19 to TRBJ1-4; D may be TRBD1 (6 bases). The germline CDR1 and CDR2 sequences are LNHDA and SQIVND (reference sequence). The CDR3 loop spans 17 amino acids. Trimming took 2 bases from V and 2 from J, leaving 15 bases between them. In DNA, the CDR3 is TGTGCCAGTAGTATAAGGTCGAGGGGGAAGACTAATGAAAAACTGTTTTTT. Protein sequence: CASSIRSRGKTNEKLFF.

The chain carries TRBV7-2 and TRBJ1-1; no firm D call. Trimming took off 1 base at V and 2 bases at J, with 8 bases between the two ends. Germline assignment: CDR1 SGHTA and CDR2 FQGNSA. This CDR3 region has 14 residues. The CDR3 sequence is CASSLVGRNTEAFF. The DNA for the CDR3 is TGTGCCAGCAGCTTAGTCGGCCGTAACACTGAAGCTTTCTTT.